This T cell receptor beta chain derives from a study of immune heterogeneity within non-small cell lung tumors. Points from the study as a whole: High-frequency clones unique to single sites coexisted with identical dominant CDR3 beta clonotypes that recurred across tumor sites within a patient.

This CDR3 region has 16 residues. The germline V gene has CDR1 MNHEY and CDR2 SVGAGI. J gave up 10 bases and V 0 bases, and 11 bases lay outside the gene matches. The TCR beta CDR3 region underwent multiplex PCR amplification with 32 V and 13 J primers. MiXCR, applied by TCRdb to the multiplex PCR reads, yields one record per CDR3 protein. The repertoire holds 4,600 or so distinct CDR3 sequences, with about a third as singletons. Template input, which was bulk tumor genomic DNA, totaled 600 to 700 ng per sample. Multiple widely separated biopsies were taken from each primary tumor at surgery. Newly diagnosed with untreated non-small cell lung cancer, the patients underwent curative surgery. Every donor was a newly diagnosed non-small cell lung cancer patient having surgery with curative intent. For this clonotype: Its target is not known. This clone may be a read error of a much larger clone one base away.

Sequencing was performed on lung tumor tissue. This sequence was found in a woman aged 45-59 years with non-small cell lung cancer. The chain is built from TRBV6-5 and TRBJ2-1; 8 bases agree with TRBD2. The CDR3 protein is CASSYSRVAGTGEQFF. The DNA of the CDR3 is TGTGCCAGCAGTTACTCCCGGGTAGCGGGAACGGGAGAGCAGTTCTTC.